This T cell receptor beta chain stems from a study of vaccination and CD4 T cells after COVID-19. About the study: Post-diagnosis, post-COVID samples were collected after a median approximately 92 days, ranging 35 to 161.

The ends were cut back, 2 bases at V and 6 bases at J, with 7 bases in the middle. This CDR3 is 13 amino acids long. The V gene's germline CDR1 is SGHTA and CDR2 FQGNSA. The treatment was: roughly nine-day PBMC culture with coronavirus spike peptide pools or control peptides (ViraFEST assay). The study sequenced cultured CD4+ T cell DNA using the Oncomine TCR Beta short-read assay. From CD4+ T cells that had been cultured, genomic DNA was extracted. TCRdb ran MiXCR on the PCR reads and lists one entry per CDR3 protein. The sample lists around 8,600 distinct CDR3 sequences; about 50% were seen once. As for this clonotype: The antigen is not known.

Findings and limits, study-wide: Within the convalescent patients, spike mono-reactivity was found in 304 of 307 vaccine-specific clones.

This clonotype was sampled from a human donor who had recovered from COVID-19. The rearrangement joins TRBV7-2 to TRBJ1-4; D gene uncertain. The sample comprised CD4+ T cells from blood, cultured in vitro. As DNA, the CDR3 is TGTGCCAGCAGCTTATCCCGGGATGAAAAACTGTTTTTT. Its translation is CASSLSRDEKLFF. Supplemented by reference TRBV7-2 and TRBJ1-4, the full variable domain reads GAGVSQSPSNKVTEKGKDVELRCDPISGHTALYWYRQSLGQGLEFLIYFQGNSAPDKSGLPSDRFSAERTGGSVSTLTIQRTQQEDSAVYLCASSLSRDEKLFFGSGTQLSVL.